The rows below give T cell receptor beta chains drawn from one sample of a study of control samples from healthy donors and cancer patients. Using immunoSEQ multiplex PCR, the repertoire was profiled, and TCRdb retains in-frame clones only, with some absent. The table has approximately 130,000 clones, about 83% seen once. Sample: blood. Receptors were obtained from a man aged 30-40 years in good health. Each CDR3 is given with its conserved first and last residue. Each record gives: J gene, V gene, CDR3 protein.

TRBJ2-5	TRBV4-1	CASSRALGGGNQETQYF
TRBJ1-5	TRBV10-3	CAISDTANLGQPQHF
TRBJ2-2	TRBV27	CASSPGQRHTGELFF
TRBJ1-2	TRBV30	CAWSVGGRIANYGYTF
TRBJ1-2	TRBV10-1	CASSDGTGMYGYTF
TRBJ2-5	TRBV2	CASRGLGETQYF
TRBJ1-2	TRBV3-1/TRBV3-2	CASSQTGQGYGYTF
TRBJ1-2	TRBV6-1	CASSEVGPNYGYTF
TRBJ1-2	TRBV7-9	CASSPLTGNYGYTF
TRBJ2-3	TRBV6-2/TRBV6-3	CASSYGGEWTDTQYF
TRBJ2-5	TRBV5-1	CASSLTGGYETQYF
TRBJ1-5	TRBV28	CAGGTGSTGSNQPQHF
TRBJ2-2	TRBV27	CASSSDNTGELFF
TRBJ1-4	TRBV15	CATPGLGGGDEKLFF
TRBJ1-4	TRBV25-1	CASSVASGGNEKLFF
TRBJ1-1	TRBV6-5	CASSLRTGWNTEAFF
TRBJ1-2	TRBV6-1	CASSEARGQGNLYGYTF
TRBJ2-1	TRBV6-1	CASRPGDNEQFF
TRBJ1-3	TRBV2	CASSEGGAGPGNTIYF
TRBJ2-7	TRBV11-3	CASSPPGTVSSYEQYF